This TCR beta chain was profiled in a study of blood T cell repertoires in COVID-19. Measured with immunoSEQ multiplex PCR; TCRdb has only the in-frame clones, and not every one. The sample has a few hundred thousand clones, roughly 85% seen once. The germline CDR1 and CDR2 sequences are SGHRS and YFSETQ. Deletions cut 2 bases from V and 2 bases from J, with 11 bases between. This CDR3 spans 14 amino acids. The specimen sequenced was peripheral blood. The chain couples TRBV5-1 to TRBJ2-7, with D perhaps TRBD1 (6 bases). The receptor was isolated from a woman between 18 and 29 years old with acute or convalescent COVID-19. The CDR3 sequence: CASSFQTGPYEQYF. In DNA form, the CDR3 reads TGCGCCAGCAGCTTCCAGACAGGTCCCTACGAGCAGTACTTC.